The source of this T cell receptor (beta chain) is a study of blood T cell repertoires in COVID-19. At the level of the study: Samples taken during acute and convalescent COVID-19 were collected in the United States, Italy and Spain. PBMCs, B-cell-depleted T cells, or T cells provided the cDNA or gDNA that made up the material.

As processed by the authors: Amplification of reference gene primers was used by the study to estimate nucleated cell counts. Produced via immunoSEQ multiplex PCR; TCRdb's table is partial and in-frame only. Clonal size and the V and J genes are those of that table, whereas D and trimming came from the DNA. Of about 130,000 clones listed, roughly 83% are singletons. This receptor was obtained from a woman older than 75 with acute or convalescent COVID-19. Material: peripheral blood.

This chain's CDR3 is CASSIVAGGNEKLFF. CDR3 bases: TGTGCCAGTAGTATCGTTGCGGGGGGTAATGAAAAACTGTTTTTT. The V gene is TRBV19, the J gene TRBJ1-4, with D possibly matching TRBD1 (5 bases). V was cut by 3 bases and J by 4 bases, with 12 bases left in between. Germline V lookup: CDR1 LNHDA, CDR2 SQIVND (reference sequence). The CDR3 runs to 15 residues.